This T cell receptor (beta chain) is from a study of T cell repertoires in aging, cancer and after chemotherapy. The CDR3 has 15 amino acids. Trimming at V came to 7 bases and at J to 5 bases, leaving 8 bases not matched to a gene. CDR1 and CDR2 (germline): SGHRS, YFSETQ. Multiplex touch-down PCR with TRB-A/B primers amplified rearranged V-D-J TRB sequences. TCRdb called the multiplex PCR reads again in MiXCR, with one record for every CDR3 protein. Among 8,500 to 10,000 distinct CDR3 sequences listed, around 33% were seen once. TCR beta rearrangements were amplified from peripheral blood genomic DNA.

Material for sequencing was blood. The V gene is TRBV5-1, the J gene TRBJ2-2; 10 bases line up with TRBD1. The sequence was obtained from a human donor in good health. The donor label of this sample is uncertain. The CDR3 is CASSRQGARTGELFF. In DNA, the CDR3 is TGCGCCAGCTCCCGACAGGGGGCGCGAACCGGGGAGCTGTTTTTT. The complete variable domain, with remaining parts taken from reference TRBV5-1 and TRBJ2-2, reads KAGVTQTPRYLIKTRGQQVTLSCSPISGHRSVSWYQQTPGQGLQFLFEYFSETQRNKGNFPGRFSGRQFSNSRSEMNVSTLELGDSALYLCASSRQGARTGELFFGEGSRLTVL.